This T cell receptor (beta chain) derives from a study of cytomegalovirus exposure and HLA in healthy donors. Study context: A data release that came early held 80 million to 95 million unique TCRs from HLA-typed donors.

The CDR3 runs to 15 residues. Losses at the gene ends were 0 bases for V and 5 bases for J; bases not matched to a gene: 3. CDR1 and CDR2 (germline): SGHNT, YYREEE (reference sequence). Overall study findings and caveats: When a later analysis was performed, an Asian-associated ancestry cluster reportedly had fewer N-insertions than the approximately 680-donor mean. Links to common viral pathogens appeared, in a later analysis, for several of the most significant clusters. Generally TCR sequences proved uncommon, though certain public TCRs appeared in numerous donors.

PCR involved 60 Vbeta and 13 Jbeta primers. Some clones are missing from TCRdb's copy, which holds only in-frame ones; the method was immunoSEQ multiplex PCR. The table shows about 190,000 clones, with more than 75% occurring only once. As concerns this clone: Its antigen remains unidentified.

This receptor was taken from a woman between 50 and 59 years old in good health and CMV-seronegative. The source material was PBMCs. The rearrangement uses TRBV5-4 and TRBJ2-3; 10 bases match TRBD2. The CDR3 protein is CASSLDLAGEDTQYF. CDR3 sequence (DNA): TGTGCCAGCAGCTTGGACCTAGCGGGGGAAGATACGCAGTATTTT.